Only one count was recorded for the clone carrying this T cell receptor beta chain. The antigen remains undetermined. A CD45RO/CCR7/CD25/CD127/CD95/CD27 panel sorted naive, central memory, regulatory and stem cell-like memory CD4+ cells. Germline lookup yields CDR1 MDHEN and CDR2 SYDVKM. This CDR3 has 14 residues. V lost 5 bases and J lost 1, with 11 bases in between. Sequenced material consisted of expressed TCRB transcripts (all of the isolated RNA was reverse transcribed). Produced via immunoSEQ multiplex PCR; TCRdb's table is partial and in-frame only. The sample records 130,000 to 150,000 clones, under 60% being singletons. The data originate from a study of beta chain features in type 1 diabetes. The overall study: The study examined roughly 110,000,000 sorted cells across all samples. Overall study results and limits: It was possible that PCR favored shorter templates, equally so in patients and controls.

V usage is TRBV28 and J usage is TRBJ1-1, with a weak D call TRBD1 (5 bases). Sequencing was done on a sample of Tregs from blood. The TCR originated in a man aged 18 to 30 in good health. The CDR3 sequence is CASSPAGRNTEAFF. For the CDR3, the DNA is TGTGCCAGCAGTCCCGCGGGGCGGAACACTGAAGCTTTCTTT.